A selection of T cell receptor beta chains follows, all from one sample in a study of esophageal squamous cell carcinoma under preoperative chemotherapy. Via MiXCR, TCRdb re-called the PCR reads, giving one row per CDR3 protein. This repertoire shows under 7,000 distinct CDR3 sequences, 32% found once; its top ten account for about 14%. Sample collection was performed from a patient given preoperative chemotherapy. The receptors shown here come from a human donor with esophageal squamous cell carcinoma. The donor label of this sample is uncertain. CDR3s include the opening cysteine and the closing phenylalanine or tryptophan. A D gene is named only where the DNA matches it firmly. Clone size is shown for a subset of rows, as once, few, many or a class of expanded clone.

medium-sized	TRBJ2-1	TRBD1	TRBV11-3	CASSQDRDRGRQFF	TGTGCCAGCAGCCAAGACCGGGACAGGGGACGGCAGTTCTTC
NA	TRBJ2-6	TRBD1	TRBV12-3/TRBV12-4	CASSLGQGRPGANVLTF	TGTGCCAGCAGTCTCGGACAGGGAAGGCCTGGGGCCAACGTCCTGACTTTC
NA	TRBJ2-2	NA	TRBV6-1	CASGQRGGELIF	TGTGCCAGCGGTCAACGGGGCGGGGAGCTGATTTTT
many	TRBJ2-1	NA	TRBV4-1	CASSHDYNNEQFF	TGCGCCAGCAGCCACGACTATAACAATGAGCAGTTCTTC
few	TRBJ2-1	TRBD2	TRBV3-1	CASSQLAGGNEQFF	TGTGCCAGCAGCCAACTAGCGGGAGGGAATGAGCAGTTCTTC
once	TRBJ2-4	NA	TRBV27	CASSLVAKNIQYF	TGTGCCAGCAGTTTAGTAGCCAAAAACATTCAGTACTTC
many	TRBJ2-7	NA	TRBV7-9	CASSLEVQFAEQYF	TGTGCCAGCAGCTTAGAAGTCCAGTTCGCCGAGCAGTACTTC
medium-sized	TRBJ2-7	TRBD1	TRBV7-2	CASSSQATGGSEQYF	TGTGCCAGCAGCTCTCAAGCGACAGGGGGTAGCGAGCAGTACTTC
NA	TRBJ1-6	NA	TRBV24-1	CAASAGGRDEQFF	TGTGCCGCCAGTGCGGGGGGCAGGGATGAGCAGTTCTTT
many	TRBJ2-1	TRBD2	TRBV7-8	CASSLVRLAGGLIDEQFF	TGTGCCAGCAGCTTAGTACGGTTAGCGGGAGGGCTGATAGATGAGCAGTTCTTC
NA	TRBJ2-7	NA	TRBV28	CASRVGGVYEQYF	TGTGCCAGCAGGGTGGGGGGAGTCTACGAGCAGTACTTC
many	TRBJ2-1	TRBD2	TRBV7-2	CANRRTSGHEQFF	TGTGCCAACCGAAGGACTAGCGGACATGAGCAGTTCTTC
NA	TRBJ2-4	NA	TRBV27	CASSLGRVKEGEVAKNMRYF	TGTGCCAGCAGTTTAGGGCGGGTTAAAGAGGGGGAAGTAGCCAAAAACATGCGGTACTTC
many	TRBJ2-5	TRBD2	TRBV7-6	CASSHREGAGGETQYF	TGTGCCAGCAGCCATCGGGAGGGTGCGGGGGGAGAGACCCAGTACTTC
few	TRBJ2-7	TRBD2	TRBV30	CAWSVPWTSRPYEQYF	TGTGCCTGGAGTGTACCCTGGACTAGCCGCCCCTACGAGCAGTACTTC
many	TRBJ1-3	NA	TRBV6-1	CASSEVPSSGNTIYF	TGTGCCAGCAGTGAAGTTCCGAGCTCTGGAAACACCATATATTTT
few	TRBJ2-4	NA	TRBV9	CASSSQGGKNIQYF	TGTGCCAGCAGCAGCCAGGGTGGCAAAAACATTCAGTACTTC
medium-sized	TRBJ2-7	NA	TRBV7-6	CASSFGGGSYEQYF	TGTGCCAGCAGCTTCGGAGGGGGCTCCTACGAGCAGTACTTC
NA	TRBJ1-2	NA	TRBV10-2	CASSEGQVDYGYTF	TGCGCGAGCAGTGAAGGGCAGGTAGACTATGGCTACACCTTC
many	TRBJ1-4	TRBD1	TRBV27	CASSLHRGRDEKLFF	TGTGCCAGCAGTCTCCACAGGGGGCGGGATGAAAAACTGTTTTTT
NA	TRBJ2-3	NA	TRBV6-1	CASSEANDLYEQCF	TGTGCCAGCAGTGAAGCAAACGATCTCTACGAGCAGTGTTTT
many	TRBJ2-7	NA	TRBV6-5	CASSYSTGEQYF	TGTGCCAGCAGTTACTCGACGGGGGAGCAGTACTTC
large	TRBJ2-7	NA	TRBV6-5	CASSYGRNRNYEQYF	TGTGCCAGCAGTTATGGCAGGAACCGGAACTACGAGCAGTACTTC
medium-sized	TRBJ2-5	NA	TRBV12-3/TRBV12-4	CASAVYSEPGLKYF	TGTGCCAGCGCAGTTTATTCGGAACCGGGACTCAAGTACTTC
NA	TRBJ2-5	NA	TRBV11-1	CGSSSGLAGRVGTQYF	TGTGGCAGCAGTTCGGGACTGGCGGGACGGGTCGGGACCCAGTACTTC
medium-sized	TRBJ2-1	TRBD2	TRBV7-9	CASARGGNEQFF	TGTGCCAGCGCCCGGGGGGGAAATGAGCAGTTCTTC
many	TRBJ2-7	TRBD2	TRBV12-3/TRBV12-4	CASSPTSAYNEQYF	TGTGCCAGCAGTCCGACTAGCGCTTACAATGAGCAGTACTTC
few	TRBJ1-4	NA	TRBV27	CASSEPGGKLFF	TGTGCCAGCAGTGAACCAGGTGGAAAACTGTTTTTT
medium-sized	TRBJ2-3	TRBD2	TRBV28	CASSFVAGTDTQYF	TGTGCCAGCAGTTTCGTAGCGGGAACAGATACGCAGTATTTT
few	TRBJ2-7	NA	TRBV6-5	CASSSFQYEQYF	TGTGCCAGCAGTTCTTTCCAGTACGAGCAGTACTTC
many	TRBJ2-2	NA	TRBV6-1	CASSERGRVPTGELFF	TGTGCCAGCAGTGAAAGGGGCAGGGTTCCGACCGGGGAGCTGTTTTTT
few	TRBJ2-4	NA	TRBV7-2	CASSRGHGGNGDRQYF	TGTGCCAGCAGCCGAGGGCACGGGGGAAATGGAGACAGGCAGTACTTC
NA	TRBJ2-1	TRBD2	TRBV6-1	CASSEVSGRRGCEQFF	TGTGCCAGCAGTGAAGTTAGCGGGAGACGTGGGTGCGAGCAGTTCTTC
few	TRBJ2-5	NA	TRBV5-6	CASSIRVQETQYF	TGTGCCAGCAGCATCAGGGTACAAGAGACCCAGTACTTC
once	TRBJ2-5	TRBD2	TRBV7-7	CASSLDAGQGGTQDF	TGTGCTAGCAGCTTAGACGCGGGCCAGGGAGGGACCCAGGACTTC
few	TRBJ2-1	TRBD2	TRBV20-1	CSASFPDRGSSYNEQFF	TGCAGTGCTAGTTTCCCCGACCGCGGGAGCTCCTACAATGAGCAGTTCTTC
medium-sized	TRBJ2-7	TRBD1	TRBV7-2	CASSWGNRGLPFAGEQYF	TGTGCCAGCAGCTGGGGGAACAGGGGGCTACCCTTCGCGGGCGAGCAGTACTTC
medium-sized	TRBJ2-5	TRBD1	TRBV11-3	CASSRRDRQETQYF	TGTGCCAGCAGCCGCCGGGACAGGCAAGAGACCCAGTACTTC
many	TRBJ2-1	TRBD1	TRBV6-1	CASRLRTGGSTYYNEQFF	TGTGCCAGCAGACTTCGGACAGGGGGCTCCACTTACTACAATGAGCAGTTCTTC
large	TRBJ2-1	NA	TRBV7-3	CASSPDSTRNEQFF	TGTGCCAGCAGCCCCGACAGTACTCGCAATGAGCAGTTCTTC
NA	TRBJ2-7	NA	TRBV7-9	CAGSLIRGRADEQYF	TGTGCCGGCAGCCTAATAAGGGGGAGAGCAGACGAGCAGTACTTC
medium-sized	TRBJ1-2	TRBD1	TRBV7-2	CASSFAQGAPRGYTF	TGTGCCAGCAGCTTCGCACAGGGGGCGCCCCGCGGCTACACCTTC
NA	TRBJ1-5	NA	TRBV6-5	CASSSSGRGFSNQPQHF	TGTGCCAGCAGTTCATCCGGCAGGGGCTTCAGCAATCAGCCCCAGCATTTT
NA	TRBJ2-3	NA	TRBV7-8	CASSFGVGEETRFF	TGTGCCAGCAGCTTCGGAGTAGGAGAAGAGACCCGGTTCTTC
many	TRBJ2-3	TRBD2	TRBV7-2	CASSKRTSGVTDTQYF	TGTGCCAGCAGCAAGAGGACTAGCGGAGTCACAGATACGCAGTATTTT
medium-sized	TRBJ2-7	TRBD2	TRBV6-5	CASSYSGRAIEQYF	TGTGCCAGCAGTTACAGCGGGAGGGCCATTGAGCAGTACTTC
NA	TRBJ2-7	TRBD1	TRBV10-3	CAVSELGQGYEQYF	TGTGCCGTCAGTGAACTGGGACAGGGCTACGAGCAGTACTTC
medium-sized	TRBJ2-5	NA	TRBV7-7	CASSLALTSQETQYF	TGTGCTAGCAGCTTAGCGCTCACTAGTCAAGAGACCCAGTACTTC
large	TRBJ2-7	TRBD1	TRBV6-1	CASSDRFRGSYEQYF	TGTGCCAGCAGTGATCGTTTCAGGGGGTCCTACGAGCAGTACTTC
NA	TRBJ2-1	TRBD1	TRBV6-9	CGSSDRQGVEEFF	TGTGGCAGCAGTGACAGACAGGGAGTCGAGGAGTTCTTC
many	TRBJ2-1	TRBD2	TRBV6-1	CASTGLAGETQFF	TGTGCCAGCACCGGACTAGCGGGAGAGACCCAGTTCTTC
medium-sized	TRBJ2-6	NA	TRBV6-5	CASSYEEIPFAGANVLTF	TGTGCCAGCAGTTACGAGGAGATTCCCTTCGCTGGGGCCAACGTCCTGACTTTC
many	TRBJ2-3	NA	TRBV27	CASSSPGGGTDTQYF	TGTGCCAGCAGTTCCCCCGGGGGAGGCACAGATACGCAGTATTTT
NA	TRBJ2-6	NA	TRBV12-3/TRBV12-4	CASSPSMANVLTF	TGTGCCAGCAGCCCTAGCATGGCCAACGTCCTGACTTTC
many	TRBJ1-1	NA	TRBV7-8	CASSLISRGTEAFF	TGTGCCAGCAGCTTAATTAGCAGGGGCACTGAAGCTTTCTTT
many	TRBJ2-3	NA	TRBV12-3/TRBV12-4	CASSLAGIRADTQYF	TGTGCCAGCTCCCTCGCCGGGATCAGAGCAGATACGCAGTATTTT
medium-sized	TRBJ2-5	TRBD2	TRBV7-9	CASTTNSGSRETQYF	TGTGCCAGCACGACTAATAGCGGGAGTAGAGAGACCCAGTACTTC
few	TRBJ1-1	TRBD1	TRBV11-1	CASSQSTTGGPEAFF	TGTGCCAGCAGCCAATCGACTACAGGGGGACCTGAAGCTTTCTTT
NA	TRBJ2-1	NA	TRBV6-1	CASSEATDLYEQFF	TGTGCCAGCAGTGAAGCGACGGACCTCTACGAGCAGTTCTTC